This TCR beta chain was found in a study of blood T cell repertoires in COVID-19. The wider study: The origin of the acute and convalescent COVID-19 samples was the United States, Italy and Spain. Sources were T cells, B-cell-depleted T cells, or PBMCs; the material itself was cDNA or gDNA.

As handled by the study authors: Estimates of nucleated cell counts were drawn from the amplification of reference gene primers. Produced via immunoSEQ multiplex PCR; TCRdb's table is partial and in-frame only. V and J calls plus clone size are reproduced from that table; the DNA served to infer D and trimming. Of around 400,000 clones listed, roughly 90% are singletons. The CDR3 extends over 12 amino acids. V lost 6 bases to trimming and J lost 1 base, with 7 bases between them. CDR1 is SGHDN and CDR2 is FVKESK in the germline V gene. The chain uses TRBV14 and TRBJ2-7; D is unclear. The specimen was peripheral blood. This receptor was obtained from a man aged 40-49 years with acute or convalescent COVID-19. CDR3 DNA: TGTGCCAGCAGTACAGAATCCTACGAGCAGTACTTC. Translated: CASSTESYEQYF.